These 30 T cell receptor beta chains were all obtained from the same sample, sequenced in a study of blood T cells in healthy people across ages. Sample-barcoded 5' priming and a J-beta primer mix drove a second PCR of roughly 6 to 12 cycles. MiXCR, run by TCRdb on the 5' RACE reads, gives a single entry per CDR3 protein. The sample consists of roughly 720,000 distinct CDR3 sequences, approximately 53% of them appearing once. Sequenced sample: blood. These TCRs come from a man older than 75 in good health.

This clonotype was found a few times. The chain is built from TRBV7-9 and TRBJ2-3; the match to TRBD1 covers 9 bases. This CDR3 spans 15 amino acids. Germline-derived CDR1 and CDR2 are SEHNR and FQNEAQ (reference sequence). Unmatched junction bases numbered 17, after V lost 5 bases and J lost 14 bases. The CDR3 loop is CASSPGQGFLSDAYF. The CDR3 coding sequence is TGTGCCAGCAGCCCGGGACAGGGTTTCCTAAGTGACGCGTATTTT.

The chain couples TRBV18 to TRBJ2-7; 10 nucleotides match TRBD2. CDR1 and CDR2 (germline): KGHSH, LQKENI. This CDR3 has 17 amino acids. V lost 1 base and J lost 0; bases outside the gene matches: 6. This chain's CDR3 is CASSPRPVAGGSYEQYF. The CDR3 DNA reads TGTGCCAGCTCACCACGTCCTGTAGCGGGAGGCTCCTACGAGCAGTACTTC.

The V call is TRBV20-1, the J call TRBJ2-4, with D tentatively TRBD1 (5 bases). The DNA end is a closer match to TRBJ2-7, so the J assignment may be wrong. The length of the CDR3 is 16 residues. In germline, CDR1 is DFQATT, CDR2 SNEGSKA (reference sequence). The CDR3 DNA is TGCAGTGCGCATCCGCCCCTTCGCCCCAGGGCGAACGAGCAGTACTTC. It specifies CSAHPPLRPRANEQYF.

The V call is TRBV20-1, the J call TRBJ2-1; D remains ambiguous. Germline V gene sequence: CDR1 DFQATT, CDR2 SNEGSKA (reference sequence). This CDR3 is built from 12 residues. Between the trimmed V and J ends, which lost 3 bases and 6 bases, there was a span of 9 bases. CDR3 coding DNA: TGCAGTGCTAGTAGTGGGTTCAATGAGCAGTTCTTC. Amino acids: CSASSGFNEQFF.

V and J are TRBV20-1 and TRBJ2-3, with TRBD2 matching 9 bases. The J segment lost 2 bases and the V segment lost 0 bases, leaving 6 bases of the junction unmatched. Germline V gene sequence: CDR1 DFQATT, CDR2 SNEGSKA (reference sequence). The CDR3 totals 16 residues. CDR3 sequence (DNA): TGCAGTGCTAGAGAAGGCGGGAGGGAATACACAGATACGCAGTATTTT. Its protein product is CSAREGGREYTDTQYF.

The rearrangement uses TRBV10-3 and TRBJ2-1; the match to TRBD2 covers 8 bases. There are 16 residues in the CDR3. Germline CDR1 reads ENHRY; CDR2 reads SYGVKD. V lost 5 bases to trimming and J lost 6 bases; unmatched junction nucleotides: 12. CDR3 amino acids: CAISIAPGTRPNEQFF. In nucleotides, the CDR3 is TGTGCCATCAGTATAGCACCCGGGACTAGACCCAATGAGCAGTTCTTC.

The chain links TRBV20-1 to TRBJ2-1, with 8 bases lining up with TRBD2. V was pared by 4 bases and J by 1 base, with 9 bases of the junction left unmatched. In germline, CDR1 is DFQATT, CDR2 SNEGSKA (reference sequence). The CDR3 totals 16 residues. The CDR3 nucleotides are TGCAGTGCTATTCGGCGGGAGGCAAAATCCTACAATGAGCAGTTCTTC. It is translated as CSAIRREAKSYNEQFF.

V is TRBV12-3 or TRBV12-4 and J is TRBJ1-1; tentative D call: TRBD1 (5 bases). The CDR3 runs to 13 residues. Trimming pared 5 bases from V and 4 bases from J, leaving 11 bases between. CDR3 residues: CASSHSGGTEAFF. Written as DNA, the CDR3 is TGTGCCAGCAGTCACTCGGGGGGCACTGAAGCTTTCTTT.

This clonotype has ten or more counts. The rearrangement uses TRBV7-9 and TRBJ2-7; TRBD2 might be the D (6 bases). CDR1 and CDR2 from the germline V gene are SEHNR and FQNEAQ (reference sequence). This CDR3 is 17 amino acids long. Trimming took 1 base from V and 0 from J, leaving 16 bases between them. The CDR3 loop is CASSLETRGSHSYEQYF. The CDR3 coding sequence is TGTGCCAGCAGCTTAGAGACCCGGGGGTCTCACTCCTACGAGCAGTACTTC.

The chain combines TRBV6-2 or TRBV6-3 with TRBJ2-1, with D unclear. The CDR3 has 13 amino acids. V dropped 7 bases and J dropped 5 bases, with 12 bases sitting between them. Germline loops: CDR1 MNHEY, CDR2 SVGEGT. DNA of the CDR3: TGTGCCAGCAAATCGACACCTAACAATGAGCAGTTCTTC. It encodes CASKSTPNNEQFF.

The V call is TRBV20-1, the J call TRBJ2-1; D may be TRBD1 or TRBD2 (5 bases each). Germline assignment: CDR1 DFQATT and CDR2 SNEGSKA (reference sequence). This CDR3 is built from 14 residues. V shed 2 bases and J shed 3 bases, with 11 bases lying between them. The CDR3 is CSARSRDRYNEQFF. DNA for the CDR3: TGCAGTGCTAGATCCCGGGACCGCTACAATGAGCAGTTCTTC.

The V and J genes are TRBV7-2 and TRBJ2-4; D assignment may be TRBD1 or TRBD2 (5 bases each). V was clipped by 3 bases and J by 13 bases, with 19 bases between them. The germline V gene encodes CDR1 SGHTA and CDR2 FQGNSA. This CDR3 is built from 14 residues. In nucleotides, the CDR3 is TGTGCCAGCAGCTTTGCAGGGCCGGTGTGGGAGCAGTACTTC. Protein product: CASSFAGPVWEQYF.

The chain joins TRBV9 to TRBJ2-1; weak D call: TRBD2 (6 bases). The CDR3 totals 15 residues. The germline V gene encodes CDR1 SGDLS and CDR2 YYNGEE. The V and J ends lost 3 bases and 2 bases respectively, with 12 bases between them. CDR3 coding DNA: TGTGCCAGCAGCGCCAGCGGGCCTACCTACAATGAGCAGTTCTTC. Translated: CASSASGPTYNEQFF.

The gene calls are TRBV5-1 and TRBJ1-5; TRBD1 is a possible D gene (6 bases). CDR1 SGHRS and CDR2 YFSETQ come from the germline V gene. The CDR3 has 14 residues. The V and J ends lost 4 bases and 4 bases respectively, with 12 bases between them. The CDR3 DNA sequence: TGCGCCAGCAGCGTGGACAGCAGTAATCAGCCCCAGCATTTT. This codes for CASSVDSSNQPQHF.

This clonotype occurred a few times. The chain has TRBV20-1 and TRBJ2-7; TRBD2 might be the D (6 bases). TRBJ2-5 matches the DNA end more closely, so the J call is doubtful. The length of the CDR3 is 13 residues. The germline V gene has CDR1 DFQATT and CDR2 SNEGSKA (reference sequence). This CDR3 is CSAHQDYLETQYF. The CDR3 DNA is TGCAGTGCCCACCAGGACTATCTGGAGACCCAGTACTTC.

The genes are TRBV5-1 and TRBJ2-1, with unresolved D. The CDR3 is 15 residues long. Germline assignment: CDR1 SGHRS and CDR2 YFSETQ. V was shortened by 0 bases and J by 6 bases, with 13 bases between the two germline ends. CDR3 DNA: TGCGCCAGCAGCTTGGCAGCCTCGGATTCCAATGAGCAGTTCTTC. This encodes CASSLAASDSNEQFF.

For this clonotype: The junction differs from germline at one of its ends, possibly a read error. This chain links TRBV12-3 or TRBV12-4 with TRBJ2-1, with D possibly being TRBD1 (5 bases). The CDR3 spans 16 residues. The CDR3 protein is CASTLGQTSSYNEPYF. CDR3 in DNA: TGTGCCAGCACCCTGGGGCAGACGAGCTCCTACAATGAGCCGTACTTC.

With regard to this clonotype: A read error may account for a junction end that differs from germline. The CDR3 reads CAGSDGRGYGYTF. As DNA, the CDR3 is TGTGCCGGCAGTGACGGCAGGGGCTATGGCTACACCTTC. The chain couples TRBV6-4 to TRBJ1-2; possibly TRBD1 for D (6 bases). CDR3 length equals 13 residues. Germline-derived CDR1 and CDR2 are MRHNA and SNTAGT.

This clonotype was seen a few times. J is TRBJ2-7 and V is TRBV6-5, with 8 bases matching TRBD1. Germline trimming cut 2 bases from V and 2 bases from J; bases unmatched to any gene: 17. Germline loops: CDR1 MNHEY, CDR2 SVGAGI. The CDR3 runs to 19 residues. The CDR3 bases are TGTGCCAGCAGTTACACACCAGGAGGGAGGACAGGGCAAACCTACGAGCAGTACTTC. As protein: CASSYTPGGRTGQTYEQYF.

The CDR3 coding sequence is TGTGCCAGCAGTGAAATGAAGGGGGCAGGGTATGGCTACACCTTC. Translated, it gives CASSEMKGAGYGYTF. The rearrangement links TRBV2 to TRBJ1-2, with 7 bases matching TRBD1. The CDR3 spans 15 residues. Germline V lookup: CDR1 SNHLY, CDR2 FYNNEI. With 2 bases clipped from V and 5 bases from J, the junction kept 8 bases outside the gene matches.

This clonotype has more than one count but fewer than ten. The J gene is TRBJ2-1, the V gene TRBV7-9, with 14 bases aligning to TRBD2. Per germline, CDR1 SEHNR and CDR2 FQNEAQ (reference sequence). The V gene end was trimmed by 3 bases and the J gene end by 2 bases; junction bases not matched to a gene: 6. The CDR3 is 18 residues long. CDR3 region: CASSLGTSGSPAYNEQFF. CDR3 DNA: TGTGCCAGCAGCTTGGGGACTAGCGGGAGTCCCGCCTACAATGAGCAGTTCTTC.

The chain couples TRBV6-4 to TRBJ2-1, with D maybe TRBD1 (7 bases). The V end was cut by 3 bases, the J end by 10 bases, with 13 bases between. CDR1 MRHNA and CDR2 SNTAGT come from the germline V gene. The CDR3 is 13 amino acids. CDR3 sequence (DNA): TGTGCCAGCAGTGAAATCAGGGGGGACGAGCAGTTCTTC. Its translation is CASSEIRGDEQFF.

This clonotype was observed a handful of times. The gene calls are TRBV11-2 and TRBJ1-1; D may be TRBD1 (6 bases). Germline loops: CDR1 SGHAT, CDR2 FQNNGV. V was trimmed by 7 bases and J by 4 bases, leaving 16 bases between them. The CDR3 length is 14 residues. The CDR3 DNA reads TGTGCCAGCAAGGTATTCCGGGGGGCCACTGAAGCTTTCTTT. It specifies CASKVFRGATEAFF. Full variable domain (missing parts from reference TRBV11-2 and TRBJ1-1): EAGVAQSPRYKIIEKRQSVAFWCNPISGHATLYWYQQILGQGPKLLIQFQNNGVVDDSQLPKDRFSAERLKGVDSTLKIQPAKLEDSAVYLCASKVFRGATEAFFGQGTRLTVV.

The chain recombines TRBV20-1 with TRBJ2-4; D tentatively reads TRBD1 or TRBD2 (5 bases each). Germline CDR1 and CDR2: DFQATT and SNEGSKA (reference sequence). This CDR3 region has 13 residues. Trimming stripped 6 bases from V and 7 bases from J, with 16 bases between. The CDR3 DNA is TGCAGTGCCACGGGGCAGGGCCAGAACATTCAGTACTTC. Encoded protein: CSATGQGQNIQYF.

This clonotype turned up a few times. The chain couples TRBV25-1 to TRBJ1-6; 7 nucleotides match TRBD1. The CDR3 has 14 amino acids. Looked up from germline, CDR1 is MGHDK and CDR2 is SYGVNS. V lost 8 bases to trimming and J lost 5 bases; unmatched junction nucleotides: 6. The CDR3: CASRQGGDNSPLHF. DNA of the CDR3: TGTGCCAGCCGACAGGGAGGGGATAATTCACCCCTCCACTTT. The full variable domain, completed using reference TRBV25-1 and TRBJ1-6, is EADIYQTPRYLVIGTGKKITLECSQTMGHDKMYWYQQDPGMELHLIHYSYGVNSTEKGDLSSESTVSRIRTEHFPLTLESARPSHTSQYLCASRQGGDNSPLHFGNGTRLTVT.

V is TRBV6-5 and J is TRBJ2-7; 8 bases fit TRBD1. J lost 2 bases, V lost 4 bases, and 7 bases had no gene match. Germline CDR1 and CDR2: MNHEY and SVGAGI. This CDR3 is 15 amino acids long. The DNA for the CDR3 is TGTGCCAGCAGTTCGACAGGGGTCGGGCCCTACGAGCAGTACTTC. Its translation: CASSSTGVGPYEQYF.

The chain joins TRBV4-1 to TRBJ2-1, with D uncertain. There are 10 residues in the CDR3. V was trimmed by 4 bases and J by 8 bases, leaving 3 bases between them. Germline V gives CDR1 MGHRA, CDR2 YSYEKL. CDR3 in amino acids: CASSPHEQFF. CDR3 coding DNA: TGCGCCAGCAGCCCACATGAGCAGTTCTTC.

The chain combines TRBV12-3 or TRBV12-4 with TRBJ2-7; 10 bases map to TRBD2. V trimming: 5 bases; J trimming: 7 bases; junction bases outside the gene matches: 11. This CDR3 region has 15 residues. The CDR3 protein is CASSHSGRSSGEQYF. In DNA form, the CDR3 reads TGTGCCAGCAGTCATAGCGGGAGGAGTTCTGGAGAGCAGTACTTC.

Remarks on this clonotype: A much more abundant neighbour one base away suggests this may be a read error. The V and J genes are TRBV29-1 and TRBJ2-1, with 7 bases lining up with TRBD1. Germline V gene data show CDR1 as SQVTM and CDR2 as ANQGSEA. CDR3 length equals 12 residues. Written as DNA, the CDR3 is TGCAGCGTTAACAGGGGAGACAATGGGCAGTTCTTC. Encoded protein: CSVNRGDNGQFF.

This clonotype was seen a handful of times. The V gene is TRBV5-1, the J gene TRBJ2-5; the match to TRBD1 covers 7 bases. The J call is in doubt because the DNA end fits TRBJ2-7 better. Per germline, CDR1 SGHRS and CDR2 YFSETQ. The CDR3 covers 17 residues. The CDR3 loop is CASSRTPRDRVDPEQYF. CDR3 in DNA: TGCGCCAGCAGCCGGACCCCCCGGGACAGAGTGGATCCCGAGCAGTACTTC.